What follows is one T cell receptor beta chain and its context. Antigen specificity is unknown. This sample was included in a study of OX40 agonist ivuxolimab in advanced cancers. Study in general: Cohort: roughly 80% men, mean age approximately 66, aged about 23 to 80.

Whole-study findings and limits: The CD4+ and CD8+ T cells in the blood had expanded clonally by week 6 at 0.1 to 3.0 mg/kg. A proportion of nonresponders additionally exhibited low normalized T-cell clonal expansion.

Sequencing was performed with immunoSEQ multiplex PCR; in TCRdb, only in-frame clones are kept and a portion is missing. This sample has some 35,000 clones; approximately 86% occur once, and the top ten carry about two fifths. Samples were taken at baseline and on day 1 of cycles 4 and 7. This CDR3 region has 13 residues. The source is an adult with an advanced solid tumor such as melanoma, head and neck, liver or kidney cancer. V gene TRBV21-1 combines with J gene TRBJ1-3; no DNA check was done on the table's D call, TRBD1. TRBV21-1 is deemed a pseudogene. The sequenced sample was CD4+ or CD8+ T cells sorted from blood, obtained in a trial of the OX40 agonist ivuxolimab. The CDR3 region has the DNA TGTGCCAGCAAACAGGGATCTGGAAACACCATATATTTT. Encoded protein: CASKQGSGNTIYF.